These 21 T cell receptor beta chains came from one sample sequenced in a study of OX40 agonist ivuxolimab in advanced cancers. TCRdb's table, derived via immunoSEQ multiplex PCR, lists solely in-frame clones and lacks some. The sample carries about 21,000 clones, roughly 80% recorded once. The input for sequencing was CD4+ or CD8+ T cells sorted from blood, taken in a trial of the OX40 agonist ivuxolimab. The receptors stem from an adult with an advanced solid tumor such as melanoma, head and neck, liver or kidney cancer.

The rearrangement joins TRBV5-1 to TRBJ2-3; 10 bases are a match to TRBD2. The trim removed 4 bases at V and 4 bases at J, leaving 9 bases unmatched. Germline CDR1 and CDR2: SGHRS and YFSETQ. The CDR3 covers 16 residues. CDR3 coding DNA: TGCGCCAGCAGCCCTAGCGGGAGCATAAGGGCAGATACGCAGTATTTT. Amino acids: CASSPSGSIRADTQYF.

This clone was picked up a small number of times. This chain joins TRBV30 and TRBJ1-1, with a tentative D call TRBD1 (6 bases). Germline V gives CDR1 GTSNPN, CDR2 SVGIG (reference sequence). The CDR3 loop spans 14 amino acids. The V end lost 0 bases, the J end lost 5 bases, and 13 bases lay between the germline ends. The CDR3 sequence is CAWSVLGAWTEAFF. CDR3 sequence (DNA): TGTGCCTGGAGTGTACTGGGGGCGTGGACTGAAGCTTTCTTT.

A note on this clone: This sample also contains other DNA sequences that code for the same CDR3. The chain is built from TRBV5-1 and TRBJ2-2, with 9 bases identical to TRBD1. V shed 3 bases, J shed 1 base, and the junction held 7 bases outside the gene matches. The CDR3 contains 17 residues. CDR1 is SGHRS and CDR2 is YFSETQ in the germline V gene. The CDR3 is CASSSPKTGGNTGELFF. The CDR3 DNA sequence: TGCGCCAGCAGCTCACCAAAGACAGGGGGGAACACCGGGGAGCTGTTTTTT. Complete variable domain (other parts from reference TRBV5-1 and TRBJ2-2): KAGVTQTPRYLIKTRGQQVTLSCSPISGHRSVSWYQQTPGQGLQFLFEYFSETQRNKGNFPGRFSGRQFSNSRSEMNVSTLELGDSALYLCASSSPKTGGNTGELFFGEGSRLTVL.

The chain employs TRBV9 and TRBJ1-5; D gene uncertain. Per germline, CDR1 SGDLS and CDR2 YYNGEE. The CDR3 totals 15 residues. The germline V and J ends were trimmed by 3 bases and 0 bases, with 10 bases remaining between them. CDR3 sequence reads: CASSAQAGSNQPQHF. The CDR3 nucleotides are TGTGCCAGCAGCGCTCAAGCGGGTAGCAATCAGCCCCAGCATTTT.

The chain joins TRBV2 to TRBJ2-7, with D perhaps TRBD1 or TRBD2 (5 bases each). Germline V gene lookup returns CDR1 SNHLY and CDR2 FYNNEI. The CDR3 contains 12 residues. V lost 6 bases and J 6 bases, leaving 12 bases between the germline ends. In DNA form, the CDR3 reads TGTGCCAGCAGGTACCGGGGCGTCGAGCAGTACTTC. Encoded protein: CASRYRGVEQYF. Filled out from reference TRBV2 and TRBJ2-7, the complete variable domain reads EPEVTQTPSHQVTQMGQEVILRCVPISNHLYFYWYRQILGQKVEFLVSFYNNEISEKSEIFDDQFSVERPDGSNFTLKIRSTKLEDSAMYFCASRYRGVEQYFGPGTRLTVT.

The chain uses TRBV27 and TRBJ2-1; D unclear. Germline lookup yields CDR1 MNHEY and CDR2 SMNVEV (reference sequence). The CDR3 extends over 16 amino acids. Trimming stripped 5 bases from V and 5 bases from J, with 19 bases between. CDR3 residues: CASSPVNSLFNNEQFF. The CDR3 region has the DNA TGTGCCAGCAGTCCGGTCAACAGTTTATTCAACAATGAGCAGTTCTTC.

This chain uses TRBV18 with TRBJ2-7, with a tentative D call TRBD2 (5 bases). CDR1 and CDR2 (germline): KGHSH, LQKENI. The CDR3 totals 15 residues. The ends were cut back, 0 bases at V and 0 bases at J, with 9 bases in the middle. The CDR3 sequence: CASSPPAGSSYEQYF. The CDR3 coding sequence is TGTGCCAGCTCACCACCGGCGGGTAGCTCCTACGAGCAGTACTTC.

In its sample, this clone was seen a few times. The chain combines TRBV30 with TRBJ1-3; D perhaps matches TRBD1 (6 bases). Germline values: CDR1 GTSNPN, CDR2 SVGIG (reference sequence). The CDR3 sequence is 14 residues long. V lost 4 bases and J lost 2, with 12 bases in between. For the CDR3, the DNA is TGTGCCTGGAATCATGCAGGGGCTGGAAACACCATATATTTT. Amino acid sequence: CAWNHAGAGNTIYF.

This clone has just one count. The chain is built from TRBV15 and TRBJ2-2; D is unresolved. V shed 0 bases and J shed 0 bases, with 5 bases lying between them. This CDR3 spans 15 amino acids. The germline gives CDR1 LNHNV, CDR2 YYDKDF (reference sequence). The CDR3 here is CATSRDRSNTGELFF. CDR3 nucleotides: TGTGCCACCAGCAGAGACCGGTCGAACACCGGGGAGCTGTTTTTT. Complete variable domain (other parts from reference TRBV15 and TRBJ2-2): DAMVIQNPRYQVTQFGKPVTLSCSQTLNHNVMYWYQQKSSQAPKLLFHYYDKDFNNEADTPDNFQSRRPNTSFCFLDIRSPGLGDTAMYLCATSRDRSNTGELFFGEGSRLTVL.

This clone ranks as medium-sized. J is TRBJ1-1 and V is TRBV27, with a weak D call TRBD1 (6 bases). CDR1 and CDR2 (germline): MNHEY, SMNVEV (reference sequence). V was cut by 10 bases and J by 7 bases, with 16 bases left in between. CDR3 size: 12 residues. This CDR3 is CATWGGGHEAFF. For the CDR3, the DNA is TGTGCCACCTGGGGAGGGGGACATGAAGCTTTCTTT.

The CDR3 DNA sequence: TGTGCCAGCAGCTTAAATCTGGGGCGCAACTATGGCTACACCTTC. Translating it yields CASSLNLGRNYGYTF. This chain joins TRBV7-8 and TRBJ1-2, with D perhaps TRBD1 (5 bases). The CDR3 extends over 15 amino acids. The germline CDR1 and CDR2 sequences are SGHVS and FQNEAQ. Trimming stripped 2 bases from V and 2 bases from J, with 12 bases between.

The chain couples TRBV11-2 to TRBJ2-1; 7 nucleotides agree with TRBD2. The CDR3 spans 19 residues. V lost 4 bases and J lost 4; bases outside the gene matches: 19. CDR1 and CDR2 from the germline V gene are SGHAT and FQNNGV. The CDR3 region is CASSSYPSSEPSGYNEQFF. The CDR3 bases are TGTGCCAGCAGCTCCTACCCCTCCTCCGAGCCTAGCGGTTACAATGAGCAGTTCTTC.

The chain recombines TRBV29-1 with TRBJ2-2; TRBD2 matches at 7 bases. The V gene's germline CDR1 is SQVTM and CDR2 ANQGSEA. The CDR3 extends over 13 amino acids. Losses at the gene ends were 4 bases for V and 7 bases for J; bases not matched to a gene: 6. The CDR3 loop is CSVVREKGGELFF. The CDR3 DNA follows: TGCAGCGTTGTGCGGGAGAAGGGCGGGGAGCTGTTTTTT.

V and J are TRBV10-3 and TRBJ1-2; D ambiguous. V gave up 0 bases and J gave up 3 bases, with 8 bases separating them. Per germline, CDR1 ENHRY and CDR2 SYGVKD. The CDR3 sequence is 14 residues long. CDR3 nucleotides: TGTGCCATCAGTGAGTCAGGCACCTACTATGGCTACACCTTC. Its protein product is CAISESGTYYGYTF.

The V gene is TRBV29-1, the J gene TRBJ2-7, with D tentatively TRBD1 (5 bases). Germline assignment: CDR1 SQVTM and CDR2 ANQGSEA. The CDR3 is 13 amino acids. Deletions cut 4 bases from V and 0 bases from J, with 10 bases between. CDR3 nucleotides: TGCAGCGTTGTAGCAGGGTACTCCTACGAGCAGTACTTC. Translation: CSVVAGYSYEQYF.

The J gene is TRBJ2-2, the V gene TRBV6-6; 9 bases agree with TRBD1. The V gene's germline CDR1 is MNHNY and CDR2 SVGAGI (reference sequence). There are 15 residues in the CDR3. Trimming removed 6 bases from V and 5 bases from J; junction bases left unmatched: 7. The CDR3 nucleotides read TGTGCCAGCAGACAAGGGACAGGGATTACCGGGGAGCTGTTTTTT. Protein product: CASRQGTGITGELFF.

This sequence joins TRBV27 and TRBJ2-7, with 9 bases lining up with TRBD1. The CDR3 runs 14 residues. The germline gives CDR1 MNHEY, CDR2 SMNVEV (reference sequence). With 3 bases clipped from V and 4 bases from J, the junction kept 4 bases outside the gene matches. In nucleotides, the CDR3 is TGTGCCAGCAGTTTCACAGGGGGCATGTACGAGCAGTACTTC. Its translation is CASSFTGGMYEQYF.

This chain joins TRBV7-9 and TRBJ1-2; the match to TRBD1 covers 7 bases. J gave up 13 bases and V 5 bases, and 13 bases lay outside the gene matches. CDR3 length: 13 amino acids. Looked up from germline, CDR1 is SEHNR and CDR2 is FQNEAQ (reference sequence). The CDR3, as DNA: TGTGCCAGCAGCCCAGACAGGGACTATGGACCCACCTTC. This gives the protein CASSPDRDYGPTF.

Notes on this clone: Other DNA variants within this sample encode the same CDR3. The chain couples TRBV25-1 to TRBJ1-1; D not resolved. Trimming shortened V by 4 bases and J by 2 bases, and 2 bases separated the two germline ends. CDR1 is MGHDK, CDR2 SYGVNS, per germline. CDR3 length: 11 amino acids. The CDR3 nucleotides are TGTGCCAGCAGTGTCAACACTGAAGCTTTCTTT. It specifies CASSVNTEAFF.

This clone has a single count. This sequence joins TRBV19 and TRBJ2-1, with D tentatively TRBD1 or TRBD2 (6 bases each). CDR1 LNHDA and CDR2 SQIVND come from the germline V gene (reference sequence). Trimming removed 7 bases at V and 2 bases at J, with 18 bases between. CDR3 length: 16 amino acids. The CDR3: CASTLTGAAPYNEQFF. DNA of the CDR3: TGTGCCAGTACGTTGACGGGGGCGGCCCCCTACAATGAGCAGTTCTTC. Looking up the rest from reference TRBV19 and TRBJ2-1 gives the full variable domain: DGGITQSPKYLFRKEGQNVTLSCEQNLNHDAMYWYRQDPGQGLRLIYYSQIVNDFQKGDIAEGYSVSREKKESFPLTVTSAQKNPTAFYLCASTLTGAAPYNEQFFGPGTRLTVL.

The chain carries TRBV30 and TRBJ2-1; 8 bases match TRBD2. The CDR3 loop spans 14 amino acids. Trimming took 0 bases from V and 12 from J; bases not matched to a gene: 10. CDR1 is GTSNPN, CDR2 SVGIG, per germline (reference sequence). The CDR3 protein is CAWSVTSGAGGQFF. Here the CDR3 DNA reads TGTGCCTGGAGTGTTACTAGCGGTGCGGGGGGGCAGTTCTTC.